This T cell receptor (beta chain) comes out of a study of blood T cell repertoires in COVID-19. V was cut by 0 bases and J by 0 bases, with 11 bases left in between. The V gene's germline CDR1 is LNHNV and CDR2 YYDKDF (reference sequence). This CDR3 region has 17 residues. Data came from immunoSEQ multiplex PCR; TCRdb stores just in-frame clones and leaves some out. The sample has about 300,000 clones; approximately 89% are singletons. The specimen sequenced was peripheral blood. The gene calls are TRBV15 and TRBJ2-2; the D is unclear. The source is a woman aged 30 to 39 who had recovered from COVID-19. CDR3 DNA: TGTGCCACCAGCAGAGATCTAGTCTCCGCGAACACCGGGGAGCTGTTTTTT. Protein: CATSRDLVSANTGELFF. Full variable domain (rest looked up from reference TRBV15 and TRBJ2-2): DAMVIQNPRYQVTQFGKPVTLSCSQTLNHNVMYWYQQKSSQAPKLLFHYYDKDFNNEADTPDNFQSRRPNTSFCFLDIRSPGLGDTAMYLCATSRDLVSANTGELFFGEGSRLTVL.